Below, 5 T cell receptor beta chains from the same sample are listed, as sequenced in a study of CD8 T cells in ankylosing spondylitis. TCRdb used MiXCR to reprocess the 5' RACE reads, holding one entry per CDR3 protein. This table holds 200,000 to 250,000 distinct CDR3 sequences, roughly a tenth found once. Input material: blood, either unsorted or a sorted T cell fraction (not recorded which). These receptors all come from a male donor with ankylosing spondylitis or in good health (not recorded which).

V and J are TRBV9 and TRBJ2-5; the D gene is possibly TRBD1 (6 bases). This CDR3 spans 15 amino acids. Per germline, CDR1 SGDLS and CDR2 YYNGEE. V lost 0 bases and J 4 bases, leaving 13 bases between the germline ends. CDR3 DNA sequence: TGTGCCAGCAGCGTAGGTAGGGGGAGAGTAGAGACCCAGTACTTC. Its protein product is CASSVGRGRVETQYF.

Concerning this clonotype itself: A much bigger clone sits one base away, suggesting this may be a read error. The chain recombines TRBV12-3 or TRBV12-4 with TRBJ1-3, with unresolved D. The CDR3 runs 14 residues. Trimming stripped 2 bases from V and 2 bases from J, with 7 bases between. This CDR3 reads CASSLSAPGNTIYF. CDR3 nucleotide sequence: TGTGCCAGCAGTTTATCGGCCCCTGGAAACACCATATATTTT.

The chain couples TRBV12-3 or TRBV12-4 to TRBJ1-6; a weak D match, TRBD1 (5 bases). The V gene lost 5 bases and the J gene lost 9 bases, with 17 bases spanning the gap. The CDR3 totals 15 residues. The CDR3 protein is CASSPGGVGGSPLHF. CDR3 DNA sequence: TGTGCCAGCAGTCCTGGGGGAGTAGGCGGTTCACCCCTCCACTTT.

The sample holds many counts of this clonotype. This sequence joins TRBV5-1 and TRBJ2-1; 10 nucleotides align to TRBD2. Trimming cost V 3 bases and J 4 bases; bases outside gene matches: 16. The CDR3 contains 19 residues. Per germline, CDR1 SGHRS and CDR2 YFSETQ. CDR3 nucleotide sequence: TGCGCCAGCAGCTCCTTCTCCCTAGCGGGGGAATTAACTTACAATGAGCAGTTCTTC. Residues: CASSSFSLAGELTYNEQFF.

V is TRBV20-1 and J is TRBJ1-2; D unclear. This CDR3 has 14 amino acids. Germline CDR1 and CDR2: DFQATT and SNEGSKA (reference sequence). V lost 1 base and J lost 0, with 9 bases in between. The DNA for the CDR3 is TGCAGTGCTAGAGTCCCAGCGGCTAACTATGGCTACACCTTC. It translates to CSARVPAANYGYTF.